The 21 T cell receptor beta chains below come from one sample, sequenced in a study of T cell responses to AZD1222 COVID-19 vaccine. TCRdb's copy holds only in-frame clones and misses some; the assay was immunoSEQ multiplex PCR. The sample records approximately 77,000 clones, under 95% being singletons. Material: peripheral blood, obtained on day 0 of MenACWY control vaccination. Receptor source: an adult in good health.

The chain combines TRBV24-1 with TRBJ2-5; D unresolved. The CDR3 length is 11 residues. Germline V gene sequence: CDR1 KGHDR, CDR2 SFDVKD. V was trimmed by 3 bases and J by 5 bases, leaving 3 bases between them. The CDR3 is CATSDLETQYF. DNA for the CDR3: TGTGCCACCAGTGATCTGGAGACCCAGTACTTC.

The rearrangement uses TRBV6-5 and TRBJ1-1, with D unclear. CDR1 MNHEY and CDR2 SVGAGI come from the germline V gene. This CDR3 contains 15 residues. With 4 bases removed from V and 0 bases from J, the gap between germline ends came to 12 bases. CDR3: CASSSSGSMNTEAFF. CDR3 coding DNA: TGTGCCAGCAGTTCCTCGGGATCCATGAACACTGAAGCTTTCTTT.

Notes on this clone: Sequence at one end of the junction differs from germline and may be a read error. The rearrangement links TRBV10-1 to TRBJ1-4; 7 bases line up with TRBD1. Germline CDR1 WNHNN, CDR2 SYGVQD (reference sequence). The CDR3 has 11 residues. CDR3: CARRGGEKLFF. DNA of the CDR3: TGCGCCCGCAGGGGGGGCGAAAAACTGTTTTTT.

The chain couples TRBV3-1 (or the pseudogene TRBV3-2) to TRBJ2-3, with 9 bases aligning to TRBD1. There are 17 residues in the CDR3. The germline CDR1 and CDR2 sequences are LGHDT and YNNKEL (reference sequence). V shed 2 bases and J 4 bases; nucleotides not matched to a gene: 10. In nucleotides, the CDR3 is TGTGCCAGCAGCCAACCGACCGGGACAGGGTTGGCAGATACGCAGTATTTT. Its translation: CASSQPTGTGLADTQYF.

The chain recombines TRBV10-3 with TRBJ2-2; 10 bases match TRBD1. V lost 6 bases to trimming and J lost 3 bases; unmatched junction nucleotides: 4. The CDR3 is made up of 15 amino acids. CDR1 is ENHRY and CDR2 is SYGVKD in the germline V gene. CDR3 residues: CAISGTGEDTGELFF. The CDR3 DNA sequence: TGTGCCATCAGCGGGACAGGGGAGGACACCGGGGAGCTGTTTTTT.

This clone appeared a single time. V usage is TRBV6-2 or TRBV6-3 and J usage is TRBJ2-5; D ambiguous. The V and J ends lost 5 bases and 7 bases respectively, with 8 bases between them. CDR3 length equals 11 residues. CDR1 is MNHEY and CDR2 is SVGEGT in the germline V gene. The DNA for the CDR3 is TGTGCCAGCAGTACTGCTCCGACCCAGTACTTC. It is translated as CASSTAPTQYF.

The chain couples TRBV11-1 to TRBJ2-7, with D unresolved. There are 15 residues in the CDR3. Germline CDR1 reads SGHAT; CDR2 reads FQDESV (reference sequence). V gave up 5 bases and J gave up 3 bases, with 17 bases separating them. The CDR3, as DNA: TGTGCCAGCAGCCCTCCTACGACACTAAACTACGAGCAGTACTTC. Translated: CASSPPTTLNYEQYF. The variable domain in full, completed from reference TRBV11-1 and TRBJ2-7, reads EAEVAQSPRYKITEKSQAVAFWCDPISGHATLYWYRQILGQGPELLVQFQDESVVDDSQLPKDRFSAERLKGVDSTLKIQPAELGDSAMYLCASSPPTTLNYEQYFGPGTRLTVT.

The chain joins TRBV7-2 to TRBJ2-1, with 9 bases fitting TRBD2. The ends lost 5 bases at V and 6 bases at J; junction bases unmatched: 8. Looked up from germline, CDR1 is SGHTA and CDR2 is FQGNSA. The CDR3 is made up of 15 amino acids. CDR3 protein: CASSVIAGGGNEQFF. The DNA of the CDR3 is TGTGCCAGCAGCGTAATCGCGGGGGGGGGCAATGAGCAGTTCTTC.

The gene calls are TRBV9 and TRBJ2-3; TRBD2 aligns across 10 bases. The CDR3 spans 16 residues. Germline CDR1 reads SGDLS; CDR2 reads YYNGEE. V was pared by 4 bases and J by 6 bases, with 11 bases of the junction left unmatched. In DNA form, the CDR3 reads TGTGCCAGCAGCCCCCGAACTAGCGGGACTGCCGATACGCAGTATTTT. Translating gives CASSPRTSGTADTQYF. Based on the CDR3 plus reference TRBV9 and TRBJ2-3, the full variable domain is DSGVTQTPKHLITATGQRVTLRCSPRSGDLSVYWYQQSLDQGLQFLIQYYNGEERAKGNILERFSAQQFPDLHSELNLSSLELGDSALYFCASSPRTSGTADTQYFGPGTRLTVL.

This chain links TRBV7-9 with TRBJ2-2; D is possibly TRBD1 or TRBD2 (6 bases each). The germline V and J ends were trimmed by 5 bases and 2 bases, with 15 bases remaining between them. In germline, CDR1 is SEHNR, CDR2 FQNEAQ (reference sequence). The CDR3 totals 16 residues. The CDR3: CASSHMGGLNTGELFF. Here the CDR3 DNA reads TGTGCCAGCAGCCACATGGGGGGCTTAAACACCGGGGAGCTGTTTTTT.

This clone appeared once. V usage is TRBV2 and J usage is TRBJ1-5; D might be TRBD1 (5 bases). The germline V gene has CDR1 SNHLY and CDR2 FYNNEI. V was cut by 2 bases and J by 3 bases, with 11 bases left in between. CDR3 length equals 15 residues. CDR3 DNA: TGTGCCAGCAGTGAACAGGGCAGGGCCAATCAGCCCCAGCATTTT. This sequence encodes CASSEQGRANQPQHF.

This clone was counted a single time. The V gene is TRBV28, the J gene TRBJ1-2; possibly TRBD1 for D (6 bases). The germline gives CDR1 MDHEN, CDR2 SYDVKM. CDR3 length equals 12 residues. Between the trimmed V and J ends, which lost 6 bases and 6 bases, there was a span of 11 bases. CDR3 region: CASRLTGNGYTF. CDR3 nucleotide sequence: TGTGCCAGCAGACTCACAGGGAATGGCTACACCTTC.

The CDR3 region is CASSLTGSSNQPQHF. In DNA form, the CDR3 reads TGCGCCAGCAGCTTGACAGGTAGTAGCAATCAGCCCCAGCATTTT. The chain recombines TRBV5-1 with TRBJ1-5; possibly TRBD1 for D (5 bases). The V end was cut by 1 base, the J end by 0 bases, with 8 bases between. Germline V CDR1 and CDR2: SGHRS, YFSETQ. This CDR3 has 15 residues.

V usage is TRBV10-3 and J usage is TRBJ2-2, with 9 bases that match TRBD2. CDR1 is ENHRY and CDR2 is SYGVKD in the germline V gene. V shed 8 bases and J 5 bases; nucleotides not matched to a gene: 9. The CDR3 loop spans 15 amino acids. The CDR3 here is CAIGSGTSRTGELFF. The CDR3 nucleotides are TGTGCCATCGGCTCCGGGACTAGCAGGACCGGGGAGCTGTTTTTT.

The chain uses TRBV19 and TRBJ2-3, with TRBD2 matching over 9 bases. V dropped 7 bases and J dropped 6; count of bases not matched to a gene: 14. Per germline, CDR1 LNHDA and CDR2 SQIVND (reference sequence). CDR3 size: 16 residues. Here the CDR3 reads CASTPRAGGPVDTQYF. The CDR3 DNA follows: TGTGCCAGTACCCCGCGGGCGGGAGGGCCCGTTGATACGCAGTATTTT. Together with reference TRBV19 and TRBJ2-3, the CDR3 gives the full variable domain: DGGITQSPKYLFRKEGQNVTLSCEQNLNHDAMYWYRQDPGQGLRLIYYSQIVNDFQKGDIAEGYSVSREKKESFPLTVTSAQKNPTAFYLCASTPRAGGPVDTQYFGPGTRLTVL.

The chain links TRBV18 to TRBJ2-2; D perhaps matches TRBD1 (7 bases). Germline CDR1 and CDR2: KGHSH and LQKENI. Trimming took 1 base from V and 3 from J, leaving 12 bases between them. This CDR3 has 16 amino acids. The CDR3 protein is CASSPLGRGDTGELFF. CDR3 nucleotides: TGTGCCAGCTCACCACTTGGCAGGGGGGACACCGGGGAGCTGTTTTTT.

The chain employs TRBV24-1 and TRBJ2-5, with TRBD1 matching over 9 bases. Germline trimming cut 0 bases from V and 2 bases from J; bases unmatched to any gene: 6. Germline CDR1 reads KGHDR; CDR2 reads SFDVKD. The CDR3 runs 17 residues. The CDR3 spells CATSDLTGQGRQETQYF. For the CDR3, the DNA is TGTGCCACCAGTGATTTGACCGGACAGGGGCGGCAAGAGACCCAGTACTTC.

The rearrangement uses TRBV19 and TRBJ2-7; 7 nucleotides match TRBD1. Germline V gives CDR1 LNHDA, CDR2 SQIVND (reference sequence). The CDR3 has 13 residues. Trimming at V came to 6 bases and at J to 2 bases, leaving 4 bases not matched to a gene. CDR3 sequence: CASSRQGTYEQYF. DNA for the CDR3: TGTGCCAGTAGCCGACAGGGTACCTACGAGCAGTACTTC.

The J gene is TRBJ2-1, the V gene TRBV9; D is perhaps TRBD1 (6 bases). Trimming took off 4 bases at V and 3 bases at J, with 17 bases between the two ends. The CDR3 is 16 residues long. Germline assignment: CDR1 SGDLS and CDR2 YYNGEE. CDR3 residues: CASSLTGELYYNEQFF. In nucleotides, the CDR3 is TGTGCCAGCAGCCTGACAGGAGAACTTTACTACAATGAGCAGTTCTTC.

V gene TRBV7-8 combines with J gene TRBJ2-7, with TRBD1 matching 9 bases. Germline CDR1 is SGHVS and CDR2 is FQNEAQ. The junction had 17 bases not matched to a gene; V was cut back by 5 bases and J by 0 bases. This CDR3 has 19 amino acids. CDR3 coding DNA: TGTGCCAGCAGCCCGGCCCCGGGACAGGGTATGGGGAGCTCCTACGAGCAGTACTTC. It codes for CASSPAPGQGMGSSYEQYF.

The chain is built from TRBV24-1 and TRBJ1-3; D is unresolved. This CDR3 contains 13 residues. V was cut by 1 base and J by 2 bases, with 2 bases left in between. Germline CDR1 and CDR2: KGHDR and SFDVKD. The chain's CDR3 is CATSDFPGNTIYF. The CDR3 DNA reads TGTGCCACCAGTGATTTCCCTGGAAACACCATATATTTT.